This T cell receptor (beta chain) emerged from a study of CD8+CD57+ T cells in acquired aplastic anemia. Background on the study: Each DNA sample taken from sorted CD4+ and CD8+ cells came to approximately 3.2 ug on average. Healthy donors gave 11 million or so reads on average for CD4+ cells. Regarding the study as a whole: Between patients and controls, some 31 CD8+ CDR3 sequences were found in common. The study found no significant CD8+ Simpson's diversity difference between patients and controls.

V gave up 4 bases and J gave up 5 bases; unmatched junction bases: 12. The CDR3 length is 17 residues. The germline gives CDR1 SGHAT, CDR2 FQDESV (reference sequence). TCR beta VDJ and CDR3 profiling used genomic DNA as template. Via MiXCR, TCRdb re-called the reads, giving one row per CDR3 protein. Of about 68,000 distinct CDR3 sequences listed, almost 55% are singletons. As for this clonotype: What it recognizes is unknown.

The gene calls are TRBV11-1 and TRBJ2-1, with TRBD2 identical over 9 bases. Sequenced input: sorted CD4+, CD8+, or CD8+CD57+ T cells (not recorded which) from PBMCs. This receptor was taken from a human donor in good health, serving as a control. The CDR3 DNA follows: TGTGCCAGCAGCTCCCCCCAGCTAGCGGGGACCCACAATGAGCAGTTCTTC. Translation gives CASSSPQLAGTHNEQFF.